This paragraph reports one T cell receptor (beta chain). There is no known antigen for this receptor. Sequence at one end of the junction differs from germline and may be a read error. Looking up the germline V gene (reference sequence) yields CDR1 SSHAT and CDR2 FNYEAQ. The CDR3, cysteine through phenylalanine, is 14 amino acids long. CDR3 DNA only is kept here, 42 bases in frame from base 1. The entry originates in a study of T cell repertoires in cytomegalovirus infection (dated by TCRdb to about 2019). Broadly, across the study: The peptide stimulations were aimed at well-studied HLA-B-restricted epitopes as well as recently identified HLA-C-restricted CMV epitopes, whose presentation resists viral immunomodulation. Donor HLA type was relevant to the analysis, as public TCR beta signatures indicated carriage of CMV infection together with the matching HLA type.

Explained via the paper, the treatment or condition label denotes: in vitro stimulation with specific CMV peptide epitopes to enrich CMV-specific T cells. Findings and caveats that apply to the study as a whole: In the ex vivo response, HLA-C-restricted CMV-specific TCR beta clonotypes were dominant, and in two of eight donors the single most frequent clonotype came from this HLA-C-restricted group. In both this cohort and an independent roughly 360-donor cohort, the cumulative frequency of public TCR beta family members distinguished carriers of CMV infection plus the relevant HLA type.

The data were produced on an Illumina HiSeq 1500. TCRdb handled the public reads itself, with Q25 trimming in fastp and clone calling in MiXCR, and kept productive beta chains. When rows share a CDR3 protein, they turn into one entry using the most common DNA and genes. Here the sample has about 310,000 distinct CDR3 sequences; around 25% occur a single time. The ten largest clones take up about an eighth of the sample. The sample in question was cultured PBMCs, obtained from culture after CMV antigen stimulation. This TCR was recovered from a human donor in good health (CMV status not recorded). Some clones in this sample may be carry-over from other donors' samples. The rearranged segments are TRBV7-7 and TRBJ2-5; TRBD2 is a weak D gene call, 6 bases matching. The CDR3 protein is CASSLSREPETQYF. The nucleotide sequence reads TGTGCTAGCAGCTTAAGCCGGGAGCCGGAGACCCAGTACTTC.